This entry concerns a single T cell receptor beta chain. Excluded were patients having autoimmune disease history or systemic immunosuppression. On cycle 4 day 1 and cycle 7 day 1, as well as at baseline, blood was sampled. These data are taken from a study of OX40 agonist ivuxolimab in advanced cancers. The assay was immunoSEQ multiplex PCR, and TCRdb's table has in-frame clones only and misses some. The sample contains fewer than 200,000 clones, approximately 94% of which appear only once. CDR1 is SEHNR and CDR2 is FQNEAQ in the germline V gene (reference sequence). CDR3 size: 15 residues. Trimming cost V 0 bases and J 1 base, with 10 bases left between them.

The TCR sequence derives from an adult with an advanced solid tumor such as melanoma, head and neck, liver or kidney cancer. The sequencing here drew on CD4+ or CD8+ T cells sorted from blood, taken in a trial of the OX40 agonist ivuxolimab. This chain joins TRBV7-9 and TRBJ2-7; D might be TRBD2 (5 bases). This CDR3 is CASSLAPGISYEQYF. CDR3 DNA: TGTGCCAGCAGCTTAGCACCCGGGATATCCTACGAGCAGTACTTC.